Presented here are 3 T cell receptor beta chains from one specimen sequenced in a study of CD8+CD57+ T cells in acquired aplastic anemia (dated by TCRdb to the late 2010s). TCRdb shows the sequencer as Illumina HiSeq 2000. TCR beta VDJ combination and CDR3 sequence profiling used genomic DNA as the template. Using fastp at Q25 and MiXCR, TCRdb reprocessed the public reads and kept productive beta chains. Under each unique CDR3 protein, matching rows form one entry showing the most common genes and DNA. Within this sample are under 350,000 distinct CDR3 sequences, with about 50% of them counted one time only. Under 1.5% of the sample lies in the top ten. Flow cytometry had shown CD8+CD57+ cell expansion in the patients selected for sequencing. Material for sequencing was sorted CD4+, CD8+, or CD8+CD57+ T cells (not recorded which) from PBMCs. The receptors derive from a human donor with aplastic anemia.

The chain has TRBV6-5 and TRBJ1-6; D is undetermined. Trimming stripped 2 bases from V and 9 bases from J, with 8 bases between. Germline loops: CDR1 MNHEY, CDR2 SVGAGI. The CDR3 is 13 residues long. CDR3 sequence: CASSYADGSPLHF. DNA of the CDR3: TGTGCCAGCAGTTACGCCGATGGTTCACCCCTCCACTTT.

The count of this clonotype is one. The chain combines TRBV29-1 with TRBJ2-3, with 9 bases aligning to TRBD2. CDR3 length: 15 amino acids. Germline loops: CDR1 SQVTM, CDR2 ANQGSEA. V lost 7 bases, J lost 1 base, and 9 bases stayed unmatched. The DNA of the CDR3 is TGCAGCGCTGGGGCGGGGGGGCCTGGCACAGATACGCAGTATTTT. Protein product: CSAGAGGPGTDTQYF.

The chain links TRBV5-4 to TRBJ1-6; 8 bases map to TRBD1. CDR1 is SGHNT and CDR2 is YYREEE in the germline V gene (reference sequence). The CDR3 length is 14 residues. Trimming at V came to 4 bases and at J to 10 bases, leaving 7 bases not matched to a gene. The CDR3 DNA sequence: TGTGCCAGCAGCCTTTGGACAGGGCAATCACCCCTCCACTTT. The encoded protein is CASSLWTGQSPLHF.